The 5 T cell receptor beta chains reported below all come from one sample, sequenced in a study of blood T cell repertoires in COVID-19. The table came from immunoSEQ multiplex PCR; TCRdb's copy has only in-frame clones and leaves some out. Found here are around 270,000 clones, 75% to 90% of them singletons; the top ten hold approximately 4.6%. The material sequenced was peripheral blood. The receptor source for this set is a middle-aged man with acute or convalescent COVID-19.

The rearrangement links TRBV9 to TRBJ1-4, with 11 nucleotides matching TRBD1. The length of the CDR3 is 16 residues. J gave up 7 bases and V 2 bases, and 7 bases lay outside the gene matches. CDR1 and CDR2 from the germline V gene are SGDLS and YYNGEE. CDR3 DNA: TGTGCCAGCAGCGTTGGGGACAGGGGGTATGGTGAAAAACTGTTTTTT. This gives the protein CASSVGDRGYGEKLFF.

This clone was observed a single time. The chain uses TRBV5-1 and TRBJ2-5, with 8 bases matching TRBD1. Germline CDR1 reads SGHRS; CDR2 reads YFSETQ. The CDR3 runs to 15 residues. V dropped 3 bases and J dropped 5; count of bases not matched to a gene: 9. The CDR3, as DNA: TGCGCCAGCAGCTCCGTGGGGACAGGCGGGGAGACCCAGTACTTC. It translates to CASSSVGTGGETQYF.

The chain links TRBV5-1 to TRBJ2-1, with D tentatively TRBD2 (5 bases). Deletions cut 4 bases from V and 10 bases from J, with 12 bases between. The CDR3 has 12 residues. Per germline, CDR1 SGHRS and CDR2 YFSETQ. The CDR3 region has the DNA TGCGCCAGCAGCCCAACGGGGAAAGAGCAGTTCTTC. Translating it yields CASSPTGKEQFF.

This rearrangement joins TRBV11-3 to TRBJ2-2; D is unclear. The germline gives CDR1 SGHNT, CDR2 YENEEA. With 5 bases removed from V and 4 bases from J, the gap between germline ends came to 14 bases. The CDR3 length is 15 residues. CDR3 sequence: CASSPRHSGTGELFF. The CDR3 DNA sequence: TGTGCCAGCAGCCCTAGGCACTCGGGCACCGGGGAGCTGTTTTTT.

V is TRBV12-5 and J is TRBJ2-2; a possible D gene is TRBD2 (5 bases). Germline CDR1 and CDR2: LGHNT and FRNRAP. Deletions cut 3 bases from V and 5 bases from J, with 13 bases between. There are 15 residues in the CDR3. The chain's CDR3 is CASGFPRPGTGELFF. The CDR3 DNA is TGTGCTAGTGGTTTCCCCCGCCCGGGAACCGGGGAGCTGTTTTTT. Combining the CDR3 with reference TRBV12-5 and TRBJ2-2 gives the whole variable domain DARVTQTPRHKVTEMGQEVTMRCQPILGHNTVFWYRQTMMQGLELLAYFRNRAPLDDSGMPKDRFSAEMPDATLATLKIQPSEPRDSAVYFCASGFPRPGTGELFFGEGSRLTVL.